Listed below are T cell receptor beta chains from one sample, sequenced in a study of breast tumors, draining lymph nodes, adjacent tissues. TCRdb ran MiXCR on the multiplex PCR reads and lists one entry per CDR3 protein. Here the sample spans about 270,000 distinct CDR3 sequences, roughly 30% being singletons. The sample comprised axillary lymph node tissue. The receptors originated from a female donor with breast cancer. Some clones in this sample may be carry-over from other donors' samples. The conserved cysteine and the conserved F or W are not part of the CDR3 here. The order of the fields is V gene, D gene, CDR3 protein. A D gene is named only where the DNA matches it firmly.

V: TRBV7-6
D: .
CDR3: ASSSETGTGSYEQY

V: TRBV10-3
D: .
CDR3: ASAQGYQPQH

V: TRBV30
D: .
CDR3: AWSDPGLSEQF

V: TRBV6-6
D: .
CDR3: ASSYESSYNSPLH

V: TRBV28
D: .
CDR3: ASSPRMDTQY

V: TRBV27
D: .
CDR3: ASSLSGFDGYT

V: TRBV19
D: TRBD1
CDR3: ASSRPGTEFTDTQY

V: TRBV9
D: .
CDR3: ASSVSGRAYEQY

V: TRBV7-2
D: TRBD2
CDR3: ASSPEASGRETGELF

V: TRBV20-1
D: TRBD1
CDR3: SASTGRGGTQY

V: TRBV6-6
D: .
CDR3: ASSSGRDLGEKLF

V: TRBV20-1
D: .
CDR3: SAKDPYEQY

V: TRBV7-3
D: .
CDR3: ASSPQAGVTYGYT

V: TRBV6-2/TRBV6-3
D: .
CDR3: ASSYSSSAQETQY

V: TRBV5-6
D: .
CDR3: ASSHTPTESEKLF

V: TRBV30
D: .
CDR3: AWSVWRNTGELF

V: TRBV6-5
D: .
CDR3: ASTPASGANVLT

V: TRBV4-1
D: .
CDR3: ASSQDGVGQPQH

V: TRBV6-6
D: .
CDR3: ASSDNNSPLH

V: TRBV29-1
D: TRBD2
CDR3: SVPLAGGKRDSEQF

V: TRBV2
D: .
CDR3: ASRESSNKPQH

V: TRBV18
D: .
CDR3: ASSPPWGGGGRLF

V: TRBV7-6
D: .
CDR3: ASSLGSGSLH

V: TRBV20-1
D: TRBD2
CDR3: SYSGSGTDTQY

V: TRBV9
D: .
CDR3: ASSVFGEGTYEQY

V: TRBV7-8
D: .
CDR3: ASSFPWGQETQY